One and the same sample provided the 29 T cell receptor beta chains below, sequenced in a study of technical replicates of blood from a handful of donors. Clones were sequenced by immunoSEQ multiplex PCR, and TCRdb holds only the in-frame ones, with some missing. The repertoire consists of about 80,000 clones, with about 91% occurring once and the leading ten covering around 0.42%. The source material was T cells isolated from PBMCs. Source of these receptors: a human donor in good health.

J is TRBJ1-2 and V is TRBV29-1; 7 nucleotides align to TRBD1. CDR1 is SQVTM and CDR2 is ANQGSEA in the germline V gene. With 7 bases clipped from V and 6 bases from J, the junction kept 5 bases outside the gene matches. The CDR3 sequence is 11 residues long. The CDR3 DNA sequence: TGCAGCGGAGGGGGCCCCCATGGCTACACCTTC. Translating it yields CSGGGPHGYTF.

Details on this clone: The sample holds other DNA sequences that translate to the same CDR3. CDR3 in amino acids: CASSMGTLNTEAFF. Here the CDR3 DNA reads TGTGCCAGTAGTATGGGGACATTGAACACTGAAGCTTTCTTT. The chain carries TRBV19 and TRBJ1-1; TRBD1 might be the D (6 bases). V lost 3 bases to trimming and J lost 0 bases, with 8 bases between them. The CDR3 spans 14 residues. CDR1 and CDR2 from the germline V gene are LNHDA and SQIVND (reference sequence). The full variable domain, with the rest looked up from reference TRBV19 and TRBJ1-1, is DGGITQSPKYLFRKEGQNVTLSCEQNLNHDAMYWYRQDPGQGLRLIYYSQIVNDFQKGDIAEGYSVSREKKESFPLTVTSAQKNPTAFYLCASSMGTLNTEAFFGQGTRLTVV.

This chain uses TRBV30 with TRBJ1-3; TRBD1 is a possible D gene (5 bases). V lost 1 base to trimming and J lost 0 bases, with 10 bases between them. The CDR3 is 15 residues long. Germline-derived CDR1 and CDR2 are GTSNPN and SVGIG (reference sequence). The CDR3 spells CAWSGQFFSGNTIYF. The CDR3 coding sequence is TGTGCCTGGAGTGGACAGTTTTTCTCTGGAAACACCATATATTTT.

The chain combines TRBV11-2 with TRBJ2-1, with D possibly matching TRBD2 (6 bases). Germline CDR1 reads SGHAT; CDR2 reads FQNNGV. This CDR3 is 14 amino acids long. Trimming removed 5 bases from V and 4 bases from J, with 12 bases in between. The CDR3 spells CASSDWAGYNEQFF. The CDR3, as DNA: TGTGCCAGCAGCGATTGGGCGGGGTACAATGAGCAGTTCTTC.

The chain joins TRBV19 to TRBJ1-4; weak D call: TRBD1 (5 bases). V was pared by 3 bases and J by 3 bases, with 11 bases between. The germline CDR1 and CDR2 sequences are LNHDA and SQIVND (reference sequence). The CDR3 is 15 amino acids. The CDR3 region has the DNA TGTGCCAGTAGTATTAACCGGGACTCTAATGAAAAACTGTTTTTT. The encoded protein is CASSINRDSNEKLFF.

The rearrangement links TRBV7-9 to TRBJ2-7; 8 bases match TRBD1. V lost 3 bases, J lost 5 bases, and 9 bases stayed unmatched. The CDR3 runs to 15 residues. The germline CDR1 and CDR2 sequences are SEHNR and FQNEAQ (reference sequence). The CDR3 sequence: CASSLQDRDVDEQYF. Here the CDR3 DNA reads TGTGCCAGCAGCTTGCAGGACAGGGATGTCGACGAGCAGTACTTC.

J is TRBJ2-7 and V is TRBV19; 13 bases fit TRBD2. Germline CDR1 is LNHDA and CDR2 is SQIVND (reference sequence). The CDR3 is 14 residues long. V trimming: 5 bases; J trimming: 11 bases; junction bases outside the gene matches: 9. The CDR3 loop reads CASSVTGLAGVEYF. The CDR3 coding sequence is TGTGCCAGTAGTGTCACAGGACTAGCGGGAGTCGAGTACTTC.

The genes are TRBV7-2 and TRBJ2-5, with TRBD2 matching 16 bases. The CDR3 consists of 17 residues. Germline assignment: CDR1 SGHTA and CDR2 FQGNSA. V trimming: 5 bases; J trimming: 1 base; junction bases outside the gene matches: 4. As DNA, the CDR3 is TGTGCCAGCAGCAGGGGACTAGCGGGAGGGCCCCAAGAGACCCAGTACTTC. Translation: CASSRGLAGGPQETQYF.

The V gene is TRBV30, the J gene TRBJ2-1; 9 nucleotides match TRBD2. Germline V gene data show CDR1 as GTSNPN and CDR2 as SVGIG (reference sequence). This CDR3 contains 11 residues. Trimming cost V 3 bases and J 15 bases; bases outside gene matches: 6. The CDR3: CAWSAGTSPFF. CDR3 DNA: TGTGCCTGGAGCGCCGGGACTAGCCCGTTCTTC. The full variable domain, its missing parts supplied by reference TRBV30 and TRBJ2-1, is SQTIHQWPATLVQPVGSPLSLECTVEGTSNPNLYWYRQAAGRGLQLLFYSVGIGQISSEVPQNLSASRPQDRQFILSSKKLLLSDSGFYLCAWSAGTSPFFGPGTRLTVL.

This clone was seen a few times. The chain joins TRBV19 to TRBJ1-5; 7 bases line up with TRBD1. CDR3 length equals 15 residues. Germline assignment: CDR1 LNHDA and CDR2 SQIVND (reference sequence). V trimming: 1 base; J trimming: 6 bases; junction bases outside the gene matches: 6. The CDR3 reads CASSIVQGEIQPQHF. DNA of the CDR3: TGTGCCAGTAGTATAGTCCAGGGGGAAATTCAGCCCCAGCATTTT.

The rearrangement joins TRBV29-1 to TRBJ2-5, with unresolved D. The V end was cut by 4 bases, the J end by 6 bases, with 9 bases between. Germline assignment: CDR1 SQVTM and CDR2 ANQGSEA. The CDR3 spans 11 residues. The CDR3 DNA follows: TGCAGCGTTGCCCTAAATAAGACCCAGTACTTC. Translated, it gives CSVALNKTQYF.

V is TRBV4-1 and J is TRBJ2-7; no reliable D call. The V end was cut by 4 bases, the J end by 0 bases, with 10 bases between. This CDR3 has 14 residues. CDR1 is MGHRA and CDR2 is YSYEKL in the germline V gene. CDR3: CASSLTTSSYEQYF. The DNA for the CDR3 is TGCGCCAGCAGCCTAACGACAAGCTCCTACGAGCAGTACTTC.

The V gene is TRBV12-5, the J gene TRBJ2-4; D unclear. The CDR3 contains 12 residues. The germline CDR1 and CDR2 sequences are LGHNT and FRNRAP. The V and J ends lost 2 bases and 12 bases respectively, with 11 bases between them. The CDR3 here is CASGLTGGNQYF. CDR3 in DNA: TGTGCTAGTGGTTTGACGGGTGGTAATCAGTACTTC. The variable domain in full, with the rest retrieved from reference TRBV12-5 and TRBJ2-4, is DARVTQTPRHKVTEMGQEVTMRCQPILGHNTVFWYRQTMMQGLELLAYFRNRAPLDDSGMPKDRFSAEMPDATLATLKIQPSEPRDSAVYFCASGLTGGNQYFGAGTRLSVL.

CDR3 DNA sequence: TGTGCCAGCAGCCAAACTCCGGGACAGGGCGGAAACACCATATATTTT. It codes for CASSQTPGQGGNTIYF. The genes are TRBV4-2 and TRBJ1-3; 9 positions match TRBD1. Germline CDR1 reads LGHNA; CDR2 reads YNFKEQ. CDR3 length: 16 amino acids. The ends lost 2 bases at V and 4 bases at J; junction bases unmatched: 6.

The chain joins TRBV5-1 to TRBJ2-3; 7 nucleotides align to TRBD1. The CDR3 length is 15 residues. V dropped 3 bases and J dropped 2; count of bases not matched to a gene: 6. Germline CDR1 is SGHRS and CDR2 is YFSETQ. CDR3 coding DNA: TGCGCCAGCAGCTACGACAGGGACCTCACAGATACGCAGTATTTT. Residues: CASSYDRDLTDTQYF.

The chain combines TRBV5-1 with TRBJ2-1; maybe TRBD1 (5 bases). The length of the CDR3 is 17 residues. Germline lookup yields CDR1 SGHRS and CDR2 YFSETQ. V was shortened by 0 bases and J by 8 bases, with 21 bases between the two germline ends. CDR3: CASSLDPPGSEGDEQFF. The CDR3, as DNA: TGCGCCAGCAGCTTGGACCCACCTGGTTCGGAAGGGGATGAGCAGTTCTTC.

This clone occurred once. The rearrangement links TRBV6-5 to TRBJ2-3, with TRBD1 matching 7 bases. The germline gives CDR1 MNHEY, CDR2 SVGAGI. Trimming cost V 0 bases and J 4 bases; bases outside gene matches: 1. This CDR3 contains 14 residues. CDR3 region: CASSYSQGADTQYF. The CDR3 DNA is TGTGCCAGCAGTTACTCGCAGGGGGCAGATACGCAGTATTTT.

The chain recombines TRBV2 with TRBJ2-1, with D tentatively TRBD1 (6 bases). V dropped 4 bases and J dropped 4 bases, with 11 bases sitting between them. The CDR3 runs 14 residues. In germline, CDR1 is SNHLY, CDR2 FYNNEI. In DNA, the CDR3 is TGTGCCAGCAGTGTGAGACAGGAATACAATGAGCAGTTCTTC. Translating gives CASSVRQEYNEQFF. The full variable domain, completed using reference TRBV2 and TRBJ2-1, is EPEVTQTPSHQVTQMGQEVILRCVPISNHLYFYWYRQILGQKVEFLVSFYNNEISEKSEIFDDQFSVERPDGSNFTLKIRSTKLEDSAMYFCASSVRQEYNEQFFGPGTRLTVL.

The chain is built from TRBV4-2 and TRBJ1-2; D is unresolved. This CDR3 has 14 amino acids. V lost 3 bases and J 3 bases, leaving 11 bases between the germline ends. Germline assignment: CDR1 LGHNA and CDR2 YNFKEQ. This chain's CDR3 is CASSQESSDYGYTF. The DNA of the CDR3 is TGTGCCAGCAGCCAGGAGTCCTCCGACTATGGCTACACCTTC.

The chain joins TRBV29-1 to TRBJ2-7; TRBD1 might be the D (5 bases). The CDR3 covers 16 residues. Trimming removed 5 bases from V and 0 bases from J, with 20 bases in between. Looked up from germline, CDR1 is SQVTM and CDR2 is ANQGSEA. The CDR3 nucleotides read TGCAGCGTTAAAGGATCCAGGGCACACAACTCCTACGAGCAGTACTTC. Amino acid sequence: CSVKGSRAHNSYEQYF.

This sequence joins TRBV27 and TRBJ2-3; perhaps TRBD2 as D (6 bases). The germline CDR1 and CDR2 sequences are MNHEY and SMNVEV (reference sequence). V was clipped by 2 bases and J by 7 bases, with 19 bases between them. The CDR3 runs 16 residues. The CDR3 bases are TGTGCCAGCAGTTTAGGGGTACGGGAGTTGGTTAATACGCAGTATTTT. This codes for CASSLGVRELVNTQYF.

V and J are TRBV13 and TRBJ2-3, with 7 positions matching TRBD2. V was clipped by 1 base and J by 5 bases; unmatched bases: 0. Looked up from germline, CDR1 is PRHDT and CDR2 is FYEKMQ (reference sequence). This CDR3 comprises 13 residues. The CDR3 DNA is TGTGCCAGCAGCTTAGCGGGAGGAGATACGCAGTATTTT. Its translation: CASSLAGGDTQYF.

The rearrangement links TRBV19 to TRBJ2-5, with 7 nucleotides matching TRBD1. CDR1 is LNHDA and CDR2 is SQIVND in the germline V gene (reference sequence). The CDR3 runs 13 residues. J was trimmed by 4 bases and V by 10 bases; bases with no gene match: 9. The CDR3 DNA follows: TGTGCCACCAGGGCACAGGGGCGAGAGACCCAGTACTTC. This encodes CATRAQGRETQYF.

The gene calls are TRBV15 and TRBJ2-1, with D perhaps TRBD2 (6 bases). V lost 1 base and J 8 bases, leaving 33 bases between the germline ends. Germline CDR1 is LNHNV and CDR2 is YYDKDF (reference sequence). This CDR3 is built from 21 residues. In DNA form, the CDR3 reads TGTGCCACCAGCAGAGCTTACGATGTATTTGTAGCGACTAGTAGGGACCATGAGCAGTTCTTC. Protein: CATSRAYDVFVATSRDHEQFF.

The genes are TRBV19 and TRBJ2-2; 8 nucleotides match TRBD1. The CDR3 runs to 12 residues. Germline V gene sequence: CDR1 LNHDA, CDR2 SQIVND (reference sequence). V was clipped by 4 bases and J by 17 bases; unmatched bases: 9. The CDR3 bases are TGTGCCAGTAGTACGACCGGGACAGGTGAATTTTTT. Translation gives CASSTTGTGEFF. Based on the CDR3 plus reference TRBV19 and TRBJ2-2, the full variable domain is DGGITQSPKYLFRKEGQNVTLSCEQNLNHDAMYWYRQDPGQGLRLIYYSQIVNDFQKGDIAEGYSVSREKKESFPLTVTSAQKNPTAFYLCASSTTGTGEFFGEGSRLTVL.

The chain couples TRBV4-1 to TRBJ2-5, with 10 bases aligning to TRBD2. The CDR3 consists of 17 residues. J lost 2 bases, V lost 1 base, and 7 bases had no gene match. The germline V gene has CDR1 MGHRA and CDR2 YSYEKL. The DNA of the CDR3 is TGCGCCAGCAGCCAAGGTCGGACTAGCGGACATCAAGAGACCCAGTACTTC. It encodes CASSQGRTSGHQETQYF.

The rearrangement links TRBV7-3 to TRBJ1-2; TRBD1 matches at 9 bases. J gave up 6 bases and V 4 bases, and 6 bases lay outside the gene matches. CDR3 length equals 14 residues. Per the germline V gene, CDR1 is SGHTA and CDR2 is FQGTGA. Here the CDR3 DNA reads TGTGCCAGCAGCTCACGGACAGGGGATAATGGCTACACCTTC. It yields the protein CASSSRTGDNGYTF.

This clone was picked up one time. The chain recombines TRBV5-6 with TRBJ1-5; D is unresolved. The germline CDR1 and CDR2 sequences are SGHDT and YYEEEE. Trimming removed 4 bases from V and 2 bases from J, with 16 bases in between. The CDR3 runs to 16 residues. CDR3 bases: TGTGCCAGCAGCCGTATGGAGCTACCGCGCAATCAGCCCCAGCATTTT. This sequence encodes CASSRMELPRNQPQHF.

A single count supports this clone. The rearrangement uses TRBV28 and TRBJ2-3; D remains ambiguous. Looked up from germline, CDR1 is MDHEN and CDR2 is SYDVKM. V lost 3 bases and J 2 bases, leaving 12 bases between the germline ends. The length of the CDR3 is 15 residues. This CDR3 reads CASSFYLEPTDTQYF. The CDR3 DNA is TGTGCCAGCAGTTTCTATCTAGAGCCCACAGATACGCAGTATTTT. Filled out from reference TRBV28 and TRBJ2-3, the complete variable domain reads DVKVTQSSRYLVKRTGEKVFLECVQDMDHENMFWYRQDPGLGLRLIYFSYDVKMKEKGDIPEGYSVSREKKERFSLILESASTNQTSMYLCASSFYLEPTDTQYFGPGTRLTVL.